These 26 T cell receptor beta chains were all obtained from the same sample, sequenced in a study of multiple sclerosis patients with progressive multifocal leukoencephalopathy. The data were produced by immunoSEQ multiplex PCR, yet TCRdb's version contains in-frame clones alone and is incomplete. Here the sample spans 30,000 or so clones, 80% to 90% being singletons. The time point was: time of PML onset. The source was PBMCs, collected from a patient treated with natalizumab. Receptors originate from a woman aged 40 to 55 with progressive multifocal leukoencephalopathy.

The J gene is TRBJ2-6, the V gene TRBV30; TRBD1 aligns across 7 bases. CDR1 is GTSNPN, CDR2 SVGIG, per germline (reference sequence). The CDR3 runs to 19 residues. J gave up 2 bases and V 2 bases, and 15 bases lay outside the gene matches. Written as DNA, the CDR3 is TGTGCCTGGAGTACCGACAGGGCCACACACCAGGCTGGGGCCAACGTCCTGACTTTC. Translated: CAWSTDRATHQAGANVLTF.

The chain uses TRBV5-6 and TRBJ1-1; D gene uncertain. The CDR3 contains 14 residues. V was cut by 4 bases and J by 4 bases, with 14 bases left in between. Per the germline V gene, CDR1 is SGHDT and CDR2 is YYEEEE. CDR3 residues: CASSPAGPITEAFF. The CDR3 DNA reads as TGTGCCAGCAGCCCGGCAGGCCCAATCACTGAAGCTTTCTTT.

This chain links TRBV19 with TRBJ1-2, with 9 bases fitting TRBD1. After removal of 7 bases from V and 2 bases from J, the junction contained 5 bases not matched to a gene. The CDR3 spans 14 residues. Germline V gives CDR1 LNHDA, CDR2 SQIVND (reference sequence). The CDR3 DNA reads as TGTGCCAGTATGGGGACAGGGAGAAACTATGGCTACACCTTC. It is translated as CASMGTGRNYGYTF.

V gene TRBV6-5 combines with J gene TRBJ1-1, with 8 bases that match TRBD1. The germline gives CDR1 MNHEY, CDR2 SVGAGI. V lost 2 bases, J lost 4 bases, and 9 bases stayed unmatched. There are 16 residues in the CDR3. The CDR3 region is CASSYNRGWGSTEAFF. The DNA for the CDR3 is TGTGCCAGCAGTTACAACAGGGGGTGGGGTTCCACTGAAGCTTTCTTT.

V is TRBV5-1 and J is TRBJ2-1; the match to TRBD2 covers 10 bases. Germline values: CDR1 SGHRS, CDR2 YFSETQ. V was clipped by 3 bases and J by 4 bases; unmatched bases: 4. This CDR3 is 15 amino acids long. CDR3 amino acids: CASSSGLAQYNEQFF. DNA for the CDR3: TGCGCCAGCAGCTCGGGACTAGCGCAGTACAATGAGCAGTTCTTC.

This chain joins TRBV5-1 and TRBJ2-5; the D gene is possibly TRBD1 (5 bases). V lost 6 bases, J lost 5 bases, and 17 bases lay in between. This CDR3 has 14 residues. The germline gives CDR1 SGHRS, CDR2 YFSETQ. The DNA of the CDR3 is TGCGCCAGCACCAAAGGGCAGTCAGGGGAGACCCAGTACTTC. It translates to CASTKGQSGETQYF.

This clone has a single count. The chain is built from TRBV7-6 and TRBJ1-5; tentatively, D is TRBD1 (6 bases). Trimming cost V 5 bases and J 3 bases, with 14 bases left between them. Per germline, CDR1 SGHVS and CDR2 FNYEAQ. The CDR3 has 15 amino acids. The CDR3 loop reads CASSPYDRINQPQHF. The CDR3 DNA reads TGTGCCAGCAGCCCATACGACAGGATCAATCAGCCCCAGCATTTT.

V usage is TRBV10-1 and J usage is TRBJ2-1; 8 bases match TRBD2. Trimming removed 0 bases from V and 7 bases from J; junction bases left unmatched: 8. Per the germline V gene, CDR1 is WNHNN and CDR2 is SYGVQD (reference sequence). The CDR3 extends over 16 amino acids. The CDR3 DNA reads TGCGCCAGCAGTGAGTCGGCCGGGGGGGCCTCAAATGAGCAGTTCTTC. Protein: CASSESAGGASNEQFF.

This sequence joins TRBV18 and TRBJ2-3; no firm D call. The CDR3 has 12 residues. From germline, CDR1 is KGHSH and CDR2 LQKENI. Between the trimmed V and J ends, which lost 2 bases and 14 bases, there was a span of 14 bases. Written as DNA, the CDR3 is TGTGCCAGCTCACCATTGGTCCAATCAGGGTATTTT. Translation: CASSPLVQSGYF.

CDR3 amino acids: CASGFIPASRDHSPLHF. The CDR3 DNA reads as TGTGCTAGTGGTTTTATCCCCGCCTCCAGAGACCATTCACCCCTCCACTTT. This chain joins TRBV12-5 and TRBJ1-6; D uncertain. Germline CDR1 reads LGHNT; CDR2 reads FRNRAP. The CDR3 consists of 17 residues. The V end lost 3 bases, the J end lost 8 bases, and 20 bases lay between the germline ends.

The V gene is TRBV6-4, the J gene TRBJ2-2, with D hard to call. V gave up 4 bases and J gave up 7 bases, with 4 bases separating them. The CDR3 is made up of 11 amino acids. Looked up from germline, CDR1 is MRHNA and CDR2 is SNTAGT. The CDR3 sequence is CASSVHGELFF. The CDR3 DNA reads TGTGCCAGCAGTGTTCACGGGGAGCTGTTTTTT.

The genes are TRBV7-2 and TRBJ2-2, with a weak D call TRBD1 (5 bases). This CDR3 has 15 residues. V was clipped by 5 bases and J by 1 base, with 11 bases between them. CDR1 and CDR2 (germline): SGHTA, FQGNSA. CDR3 sequence (DNA): TGTGCCAGCAGCCACCTCGGACAGAACACCGGGGAGCTGTTTTTT. Its translation: CASSHLGQNTGELFF.

This clone was counted between two and nine times. This chain links TRBV7-9 with TRBJ1-1, with D tentatively TRBD1 (6 bases). Germline V lookup: CDR1 SEHNR, CDR2 FQNEAQ (reference sequence). The CDR3 runs 14 residues. The V end was cut by 2 bases, the J end by 8 bases, with 15 bases between. The CDR3 protein is CASSLPSGAMEAFF. The CDR3 DNA sequence: TGTGCCAGCAGCTTACCCTCGGGGGCGATGGAAGCTTTCTTT.

The V and J genes are TRBV7-3 and TRBJ1-2; D not resolved. The CDR3 consists of 14 residues. Germline-derived CDR1 and CDR2 are SGHTA and FQGTGA. Trimming took 3 bases from V and 4 from J, leaving 12 bases between them. The CDR3 region is CASSFEPRTYGYTF. In DNA form, the CDR3 reads TGTGCCAGCAGCTTTGAACCCCGGACCTATGGCTACACCTTC.

The rearrangement links TRBV28 to TRBJ1-5; D not resolved. Germline V gives CDR1 MDHEN, CDR2 SYDVKM. Trimming took 5 bases from V and 5 from J, leaving 13 bases between them. The CDR3 spans 14 residues. The CDR3 spells CASSPPGPYQPQHF. CDR3 in DNA: TGTGCCAGCAGTCCCCCCGGACCTTATCAGCCCCAGCATTTT.

The chain is built from TRBV7-9 and TRBJ2-6; D may be TRBD2 (5 bases). The germline CDR1 and CDR2 sequences are SEHNR and FQNEAQ (reference sequence). CDR3 length equals 15 residues. Between the trimmed V and J ends, which lost 4 bases and 1 base, there was a span of 8 bases. The CDR3 is CASSSTGSGANVLTF. The CDR3 DNA follows: TGTGCCAGCAGCTCCACGGGATCTGGGGCCAACGTCCTGACTTTC. Based on the CDR3 plus reference TRBV7-9 and TRBJ2-6, the full variable domain is DTGVSQNPRHKITKRGQNVTFRCDPISEHNRLYWYRQTLGQGPEFLTYFQNEAQLEKSRLLSDRFSAERPKGSFSTLEIQRTEQGDSAMYLCASSSTGSGANVLTFGAGSRLTVL.

The rearrangement links TRBV14 to TRBJ1-2; D unclear. CDR1 is SGHDN, CDR2 FVKESK, per germline. The CDR3 consists of 15 residues. Trimming took 3 bases from V and 3 from J, leaving 14 bases between them. The chain's CDR3 is CASSHLASGDYGYTF. The CDR3 DNA follows: TGTGCCAGCAGCCATTTAGCGAGTGGGGACTATGGCTACACCTTC.

This chain links TRBV2 with TRBJ1-5; 8 bases line up with TRBD1. This CDR3 region has 15 residues. Germline CDR1 and CDR2: SNHLY and FYNNEI. The trim removed 5 bases at V and 5 bases at J, leaving 8 bases unmatched. The CDR3 reads CASSRRQGKDQPQHF. CDR3 DNA sequence: TGTGCCAGCAGTCGTCGACAGGGGAAGGATCAGCCCCAGCATTTT.

The chain joins TRBV10-3 to TRBJ2-7; TRBD2 agrees at 10 bases. The V and J ends lost 10 bases and 1 base, in that order; junction bases with no gene match: 4. This CDR3 has 13 amino acids. Germline CDR1 reads ENHRY; CDR2 reads SYGVKD. The CDR3 DNA reads as TGTGCCACTCTACTAGCGGGGTCCTACGAGCAGTACTTC. Its translation is CATLLAGSYEQYF.

The chain recombines TRBV5-1 with TRBJ1-5; D might be TRBD1 (5 bases). V was cut by 1 base and J by 2 bases, with 16 bases left in between. CDR1 is SGHRS and CDR2 is YFSETQ in the germline V gene. This CDR3 comprises 17 residues. CDR3 bases: TGCGCCAGCAGCTTGCGTCCCCAGGGAGAAGGCAATCAGCCCCAGCATTTT. Residues: CASSLRPQGEGNQPQHF. Filled out from reference TRBV5-1 and TRBJ1-5, the complete variable domain reads KAGVTQTPRYLIKTRGQQVTLSCSPISGHRSVSWYQQTPGQGLQFLFEYFSETQRNKGNFPGRFSGRQFSNSRSEMNVSTLELGDSALYLCASSLRPQGEGNQPQHFGDGTRLSIL.

The V gene is TRBV4-1, the J gene TRBJ1-5, with TRBD1 matching 9 bases. Germline CDR1 reads MGHRA; CDR2 reads YSYEKL. V gave up 5 bases and J gave up 6 bases; unmatched junction bases: 14. The CDR3 has 17 residues. This CDR3 is CASSTTGTGYASQPQHF. In DNA, the CDR3 is TGCGCCAGCAGCACAACAGGGACAGGGTACGCGAGTCAGCCCCAGCATTTT.

The genes are TRBV18 and TRBJ2-6; 10 bases agree with TRBD1. The V and J ends lost 2 bases and 1 base, in that order; junction bases with no gene match: 5. The CDR3 covers 18 residues. Germline CDR1 is KGHSH and CDR2 is LQKENI. The CDR3 protein is CASSPARQGASGANVLTF. The CDR3 DNA sequence: TGTGCCAGCTCACCAGCGAGACAGGGGGCGTCTGGGGCCAACGTCCTGACTTTC.

The CDR3 DNA is TGTGCCAGCTCAGCGTCGGGAAATCAGCCCCAGCATTTT. This encodes CASSASGNQPQHF. The V call is TRBV18, the J call TRBJ1-5; D ambiguous. Trimming pared 5 bases from V and 4 bases from J, leaving 9 bases between. The CDR3 contains 13 residues. Germline assignment: CDR1 KGHSH and CDR2 LQKENI.

The chain uses TRBV6-4 and TRBJ2-3; 8 positions match TRBD2. CDR3 size: 15 residues. CDR1 is MRHNA, CDR2 SNTAGT, per germline. V lost 5 bases to trimming and J lost 1 base; unmatched junction nucleotides: 5. CDR3 amino acids: CASSPVRGGTDTQYF. The CDR3 DNA reads as TGTGCCAGCAGTCCCGTGCGGGGGGGCACAGATACGCAGTATTTT.

The chain is built from TRBV6-5 and TRBJ1-1; D is uncertain. The V and J ends lost 0 bases and 0 bases respectively, with 11 bases between them. Germline V gives CDR1 MNHEY, CDR2 SVGAGI. CDR3 size: 16 residues. The CDR3 sequence: CASSYSRGGMNTEAFF. The CDR3 DNA reads TGTGCCAGCAGTTACTCCCGGGGAGGGATGAACACTGAAGCTTTCTTT.

J is TRBJ1-3 and V is TRBV30; no reliable D call. In germline, CDR1 is GTSNPN, CDR2 SVGIG (reference sequence). Trimming took off 3 bases at V and 0 bases at J, with 6 bases between the two ends. The CDR3 totals 13 residues. The CDR3 nucleotides read TGTGCCTGGAGCTTCGGCTCTGGAAACACCATATATTTT. As protein: CAWSFGSGNTIYF.